This paragraph reports one T cell receptor beta chain. This record comes from a study of T cell changes during pregnancy in multiple sclerosis. The data were produced by immunoSEQ multiplex PCR, yet TCRdb's version contains in-frame clones alone and is incomplete. Here the sample spans tens of thousands of clones, around 89% being singletons. The germline CDR1 and CDR2 sequences are MNHEY and SVGAGI. The CDR3 contains 15 residues. Trimming took 8 bases from V and 2 from J, leaving 17 bases between them. The sequencing here drew on peripheral blood, taken after pregnancy. The receptor's source is a female donor in good health, enrolled as a control in a pregnancy study. The rearrangement links TRBV6-5 to TRBJ2-3; D is possibly TRBD1 (6 bases). The CDR3 loop reads CASAAGEYYTDTQYF. The CDR3, as DNA: TGTGCCAGCGCCGCAGGGGAGTACTACACAGATACGCAGTATTTT.